A single sample is the source of the 16 T cell receptor beta chains below, sequenced in a study of human T cells and chemical hapten exposure. Time point of the sample: patch test 1, 2 weeks after DPC sensitization. The treatment denotes: therapeutic diphenylcyclopropenone sensitization with weekly scalp DPC. MiXCR, applied by TCRdb to the RACE reads, yields one record per CDR3 protein. The sample yields about 100,000 distinct CDR3 sequences, approximately 10% seen once. The sample in question was whole blood, obtained in connection with sensitization to the hapten diphenylcyclopropenone (DPC). The receptors derive from a woman aged 40 to 50 with alopecia areata. Some clones in this sample may be carry-over from other donors' samples.

This clonotype was seen ten or more times. The rearrangement joins TRBV27 to TRBJ2-1; TRBD2 agrees at 10 bases. Germline values: CDR1 MNHEY, CDR2 SMNVEV (reference sequence). This CDR3 has 15 residues. With V trimmed by 8 bases and J by 8 bases, 12 bases remained unmatched. CDR3 protein: CASGRRLAGVYEQFF. The CDR3, as DNA: TGTGCCAGCGGTCGCCGTCTAGCGGGGGTCTATGAGCAGTTCTTC.

This chain links TRBV18 with TRBJ1-6; weak D call: TRBD1 (6 bases). Deletions cut 6 bases from V and 6 bases from J, with 18 bases between. The CDR3 covers 16 residues. CDR1 and CDR2 from the germline V gene are KGHSH and LQKENI. The CDR3 nucleotides are TGTGCCAGCTCCCCTCAACAGGGTGGCCCTAATTCACCCCTCCACTTT. This gives the protein CASSPQQGGPNSPLHF.

This clonotype was detected ten times or more. The gene calls are TRBV12-3 or TRBV12-4 and TRBJ2-2; TRBD1 aligns across 9 bases. V dropped 5 bases and J dropped 8; count of bases not matched to a gene: 9. The CDR3 contains 15 residues. The DNA for the CDR3 is TGTGCCAGCAGTCCACCGGGACAGGGTGAGGGGGAGCTGTTTTTT. It is translated as CASSPPGQGEGELFF.

This clonotype was recorded at least ten times. The chain links TRBV5-1 to TRBJ2-1; D is possibly TRBD2 (5 bases). Germline V lookup: CDR1 SGHRS, CDR2 YFSETQ. The V end was cut by 4 bases, the J end by 15 bases, with 17 bases between. CDR3 size: 12 residues. The CDR3 DNA is TGCGCCAGCAGCGCGGACTTTACCGAGGGGTTCTTC. It translates to CASSADFTEGFF.

This clonotype was counted ten times or more. V is TRBV11-1 and J is TRBJ1-4; tentatively, D is TRBD1 (5 bases). CDR1 is SGHAT and CDR2 is FQDESV in the germline V gene (reference sequence). The CDR3 covers 13 residues. Trimming pared 3 bases from V and 10 bases from J, leaving 12 bases between. The CDR3 sequence is CASSFDLQGKLFF. CDR3 nucleotides: TGTGCCAGCAGCTTTGATCTTCAGGGAAAACTGTTTTTT.

The chain recombines TRBV29-1 with TRBJ1-5; 7 bases match TRBD1. V was clipped by 6 bases and J by 1 base; unmatched bases: 6. The length of the CDR3 is 14 residues. Germline V gene lookup returns CDR1 SQVTM and CDR2 ANQGSEA. The CDR3 nucleotides are TGCAGCGTCTCCGGGACAGTAAGCAATCAGCCCCAGCATTTT. Translated: CSVSGTVSNQPQHF.

The V gene is TRBV29-1, the J gene TRBJ2-1, with 12 bases identical to TRBD2. The trim removed 6 bases at V and 9 bases at J, leaving 6 bases unmatched. The CDR3 loop spans 13 amino acids. Germline values: CDR1 SQVTM, CDR2 ANQGSEA. The DNA of the CDR3 is TGCAGCGTCGAGACTAGCGGGGGTTCTGAGCAGTTCTTC. Translating it yields CSVETSGGSEQFF.

V gene TRBV19 combines with J gene TRBJ2-5, with TRBD2 matching over 11 bases. The germline V gene encodes CDR1 LNHDA and CDR2 SQIVND (reference sequence). The J segment lost 5 bases and the V segment lost 6 bases, leaving 5 bases of the junction unmatched. The CDR3 consists of 14 residues. The CDR3 loop reads CASRGSGREETQYF. The CDR3 DNA follows: TGTGCCAGTAGGGGTAGCGGGAGGGAGGAGACCCAGTACTTC.

Regarding this clonotype: This may arise from a read error, as a much more abundant clone is one base away. This chain joins TRBV6-6 and TRBJ2-1; possibly TRBD2 for D (6 bases). This CDR3 spans 14 amino acids. Between the trimmed V and J ends, which lost 7 bases and 6 bases, there was a span of 16 bases. Germline V gene data show CDR1 as MNHNY and CDR2 as SVGAGI (reference sequence). The CDR3 DNA sequence: TGTGCCAGCACCTTGGGGGGTGGGGGCAATGAGCAGTTCTTC. Encoded protein: CASTLGGGGNEQFF.

Of note for this clonotype: The junction shows a germline mismatch at one end, possibly a read error. This chain joins TRBV18 and TRBJ1-3, with D perhaps TRBD1 (6 bases). The CDR3 is 16 amino acids. Germline CDR1 and CDR2: KGHSH and LQKENI. The CDR3 DNA reads as TGTGCCGGCTCACCAATAGGACAGACTACTGGAAACACCATATATTTT. This encodes CAGSPIGQTTGNTIYF.

The chain is built from TRBV9 and TRBJ2-1, with 7 bases lining up with TRBD2. Germline assignment: CDR1 SGDLS and CDR2 YYNGEE. V lost 4 bases and J lost 2; bases outside the gene matches: 9. The CDR3 covers 16 residues. The CDR3 region has the DNA TGTGCCAGCAGCTCCCACGGGACTACCACCTACAATGAGCAGTTCTTC. It encodes CASSSHGTTTYNEQFF. Filled out from reference TRBV9 and TRBJ2-1, the complete variable domain reads DSGVTQTPKHLITATGQRVTLRCSPRSGDLSVYWYQQSLDQGLQFLIQYYNGEERAKGNILERFSAQQFPDLHSELNLSSLELGDSALYFCASSSHGTTTYNEQFFGPGTRLTVL.

This clonotype was detected ten times or more. The chain recombines TRBV29-1 with TRBJ2-1, with 10 positions matching TRBD1. The CDR3 consists of 13 residues. Germline CDR1 is SQVTM and CDR2 is ANQGSEA. V gave up 3 bases and J gave up 7 bases; unmatched junction bases: 3. The CDR3 protein is CSVDWTGGNEQFF. In DNA form, the CDR3 reads TGCAGCGTTGATTGGACAGGGGGAAATGAGCAGTTCTTC.

Ten or more counts support this clonotype. The CDR3 here is CSAVPAKRNQPQHF. The CDR3 DNA reads as TGCAGTGCCGTCCCGGCTAAACGCAATCAGCCCCAGCATTTT. V and J are TRBV20-1 and TRBJ1-5, with D unresolved. V lost 6 bases and J 2 bases, leaving 14 bases between the germline ends. Germline CDR1 reads DFQATT; CDR2 reads SNEGSKA (reference sequence). The CDR3 consists of 14 residues.

The table lists this clonotype with a few counts. The V and J genes are TRBV6-2 or TRBV6-3 and TRBJ2-5; TRBD2 matches at 8 bases. J lost 4 bases, V lost 6 bases, and 7 bases had no gene match. Germline assignment: CDR1 MNHEY and CDR2 SVGEGT. The CDR3 has 14 residues. The CDR3 DNA reads TGTGCCAGCAGAGTAGCGGGGCCGTTAGAGACCCAGTACTTC. It specifies CASRVAGPLETQYF.

This clonotype was detected only a few times. The CDR3 region has the DNA TGTGCCAGCAGCCTTGACGAGTACCAAGAGACCCAGTACTTC. It yields the protein CASSLDEYQETQYF. The J gene is TRBJ2-5, the V gene TRBV6-2 or TRBV6-3; D not resolved. The germline V gene has CDR1 MNHEY and CDR2 SVGEGT. V was shortened by 6 bases and J by 0 bases, with 11 bases between the two germline ends. The CDR3 has 14 amino acids.

This clonotype was detected a few times. The chain links TRBV12-3 or TRBV12-4 to TRBJ2-5; D is undetermined. CDR3 length: 15 residues. CDR3 sequence reads: CATHGPGSAQETQYF. As DNA, the CDR3 is TGTGCTACCCATGGGCCGGGCTCGGCACAAGAGACCCAGTACTTC.